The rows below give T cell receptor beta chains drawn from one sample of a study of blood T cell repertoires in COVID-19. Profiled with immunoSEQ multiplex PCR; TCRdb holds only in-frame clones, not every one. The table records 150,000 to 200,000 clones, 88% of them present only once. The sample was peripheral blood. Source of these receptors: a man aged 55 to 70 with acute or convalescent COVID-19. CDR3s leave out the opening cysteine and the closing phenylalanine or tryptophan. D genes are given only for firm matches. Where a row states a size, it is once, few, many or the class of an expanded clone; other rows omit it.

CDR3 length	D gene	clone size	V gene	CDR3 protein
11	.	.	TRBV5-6	ASSSTGIYEQY
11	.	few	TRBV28	ASSLYHNEKLF
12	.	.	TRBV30	AWSFPGGGNTIY
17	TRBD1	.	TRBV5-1	ASSPIWTGSSSYNSPLH
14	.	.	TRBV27	ASSRTSGFSNQPQH
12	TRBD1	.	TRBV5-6	ASSGGQGYYGYT
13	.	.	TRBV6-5	ASLGPRDINYGYT
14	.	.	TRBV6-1	ASSDPPGATNYGYT
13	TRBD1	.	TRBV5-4	ASSFTGERSEKLF
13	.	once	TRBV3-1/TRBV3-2	ASSQGGNRGYGYT
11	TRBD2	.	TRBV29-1	SSRTSGYNEQF
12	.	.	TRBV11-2	ASSATGKKETQY
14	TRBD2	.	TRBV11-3	ASSLASGASTGELF
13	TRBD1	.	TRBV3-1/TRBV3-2	ASSTRQGANSPLH
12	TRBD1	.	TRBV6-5	ASSQYAGGYGYT
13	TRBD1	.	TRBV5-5	ASTLTGTGREKLF
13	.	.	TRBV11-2	ASSLTGYSGNTIY
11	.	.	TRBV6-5	ASSRSADNEQF
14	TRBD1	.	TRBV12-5	ASGHNPGQSLTEAF
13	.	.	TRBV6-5	ASSTGPAYNQPQH
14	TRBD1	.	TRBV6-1	ASSVRDRNMNTEAF
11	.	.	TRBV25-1	ASSEYGRAGYT
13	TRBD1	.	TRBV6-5	ASSLLGQGTETQY
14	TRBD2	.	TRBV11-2	ASSLEPGLAGDTQY
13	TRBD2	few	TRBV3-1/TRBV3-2	ASSRLAGRTGELF
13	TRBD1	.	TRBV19	ASSIGDRGYNEQF
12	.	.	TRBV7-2	ASSPRTTYQPQH
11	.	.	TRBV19	ASSGQTYYGYT
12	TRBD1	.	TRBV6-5	ASRGQHSGNTIY
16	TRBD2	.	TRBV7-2	ASSLPGTSGENTDTQY
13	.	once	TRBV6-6	ASSISGGLMDGYT
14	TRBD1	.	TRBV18	ASSLGTGVGNSPLH
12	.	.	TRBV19	ASTPSTGNTEAF
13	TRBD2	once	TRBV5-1	ASSLIAGGTDTQY
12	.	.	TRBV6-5	AARISGNTDTQY